These T cell receptor beta chains were read from a single sample in a study of blood T cell repertoires in COVID-19. Clones were read by immunoSEQ multiplex PCR, and TCRdb kept only the in-frame ones, dropping some. The table lists about 300,000 clones, approximately 90% of them singletons. Source material: PBMCs or T cells enriched from blood (not recorded which). These receptors all come from a woman younger than 30 who had recovered from COVID-19. The CDR3 runs from the conserved cysteine through the conserved F or W.

v_gene	j_gene	CDR3aa
TRBV29-1	TRBJ1-5	CSVTETLNQPQHF
TRBV12-3/TRBV12-4	TRBJ1-2	CASSFAATYGYTF
TRBV4-2	TRBJ1-4	CASSQVSISFNEKLFF
TRBV10-1	TRBJ1-3	CASSGQISGNTIYF
TRBV5-1	TRBJ2-2	CASSLAEGFYTGELFF
TRBV2	TRBJ2-7	CASSRATGAPEQYF
TRBV7-9	TRBJ1-5	CASSLGGGPNQPQHF
TRBV18	TRBJ2-2	CASSPLLRTDGELFF
TRBV7-9	TRBJ1-5	CASSLDTGGFQPQHF
TRBV24-1	TRBJ2-1	CATSDFQDNEQFF
TRBV9	TRBJ1-2	CASSIRAYGYTF
TRBV7-9	TRBJ2-3	CASSFRDPSTDTQYF
TRBV10-1	TRBJ2-3	CASSSSSTDTQYF
TRBV19	TRBJ1-1	CASSTYSTGKGANTEAFF
TRBV27	TRBJ2-5	CASKPTGVQETQYF
TRBV2	TRBJ2-2	CASSEQGTNTGELFF
TRBV4-1	TRBJ1-1	CASSQDSASTVHTEAFF
TRBV6-6	TRBJ1-6	CASRDRQGGISPLHF
TRBV29-1	TRBJ1-2	CSVDPTGSYGYTF
TRBV5-5	TRBJ1-3	CASSTDSGNTIYF
TRBV18	TRBJ1-3	CASSPLEQGVDGNTIYF
TRBV29-1	TRBJ2-7	CSVGAGTGGYEQYF
TRBV7-9	TRBJ2-3	CASSFRGTDTQYF
TRBV4-1	TRBJ1-1	CASSYRGVGTEAFF
TRBV5-1	TRBJ2-3	CASRRGAAASTDTQYF
TRBV5-4	TRBJ1-2	CASRPGQGDYGYTF
TRBV5-6	TRBJ2-1	CASSLERLEQFF
TRBV2	TRBJ1-1	CASIQGDTEAFF
TRBV6-5	TRBJ2-2	CASSPPRVDTGELFF
TRBV20-1	TRBJ2-7	CSASTPQLGRSYEQYF
TRBV13	TRBJ2-7	CASSLGTGLYEQYF
TRBV30	TRBJ1-5	CAWSLDRLNNQPQHF
TRBV5-1	TRBJ2-7	CASSFGGGASYEQYF
TRBV11-2	TRBJ1-4	CASSPFVATNEKLFF
TRBV7-9	TRBJ1-1	CASSPSGTGDTEAFF